One sample yielded the 25 T cell receptor beta chains listed below, sequenced in a study of blood T cell repertoires in COVID-19. Only in-frame clones appear in the TCRdb table, and some are missing; sequencing was by immunoSEQ multiplex PCR. The table includes under 95,000 clones, around nine tenths detected once. The sequenced sample was peripheral blood. The receptors derive from a woman of 80 years or more with acute or convalescent COVID-19.

The CDR3 spells CASSWGTDGNTIYF. In DNA, the CDR3 is TGCGCCAGCAGCTGGGGGACAGATGGAAACACCATATATTTT. J is TRBJ1-3 and V is TRBV5-1; 7 bases match TRBD1. The CDR3 loop spans 14 amino acids. The junction had 3 bases not matched to a gene; V was cut back by 3 bases and J by 3 bases. Germline lookup yields CDR1 SGHRS and CDR2 YFSETQ.

This chain connects TRBV11-3 to TRBJ2-7; D perhaps matches TRBD1 (5 bases). Trimming took off 1 base at V and 3 bases at J, with 13 bases between the two ends. Looked up from germline, CDR1 is SGHNT and CDR2 is YENEEA. The CDR3 contains 15 residues. CDR3 protein: CASSLGGPTNYEQYF. CDR3 coding DNA: TGTGCCAGCAGCTTAGGGGGCCCTACGAACTACGAGCAGTACTTC.

The rearrangement uses TRBV6-5 and TRBJ1-3; D unresolved. From germline, CDR1 is MNHEY and CDR2 SVGAGI. Trimming cost V 1 base and J 9 bases, with 7 bases left between them. CDR3 length equals 12 residues. The chain's CDR3 is CASSYFGGTIYF. The CDR3 bases are TGTGCCAGCAGTTACTTCGGTGGCACCATATATTTT.

The gene calls are TRBV7-6 and TRBJ2-1; 9 nucleotides match TRBD2. Germline loops: CDR1 SGHVS, CDR2 FNYEAQ. With 2 bases clipped from V and 7 bases from J, the junction kept 18 bases outside the gene matches. The CDR3 consists of 19 residues. The CDR3 sequence: CASSLFDPFSAGGLNEQFF. For the CDR3, the DNA is TGTGCCAGCAGCTTATTTGATCCTTTTTCGGCGGGGGGGCTGAATGAGCAGTTCTTC.

The chain combines TRBV30 with TRBJ2-1, with 9 bases matching TRBD1. The CDR3 totals 13 residues. Germline values: CDR1 GTSNPN, CDR2 SVGIG (reference sequence). Trimming took 4 bases from V and 7 from J; bases not matched to a gene: 5. The CDR3 here is CAWMGQGGNEQFF. The DNA of the CDR3 is TGTGCCTGGATGGGACAGGGTGGGAATGAGCAGTTCTTC.

The V gene is TRBV11-2, the J gene TRBJ1-2; TRBD1 matches at 9 bases. From germline, CDR1 is SGHAT and CDR2 FQNNGV. CDR3 size: 14 residues. V lost 0 bases, J lost 8 bases, and 4 bases stayed unmatched. In DNA, the CDR3 is TGTGCCAGCAGCTTAGATAGGGACAGGGACGGCTACACCTTC. It yields the protein CASSLDRDRDGYTF.

The chain employs TRBV7-2 and TRBJ1-3; unclear D gene. Trimming removed 1 base from V and 0 bases from J, with 7 bases in between. The germline V gene encodes CDR1 SGHTA and CDR2 FQGNSA. The CDR3 extends over 15 amino acids. The CDR3 DNA follows: TGTGCCAGCAGCTTAGGTCCGGGCTCTGGAAACACCATATATTTT. This sequence encodes CASSLGPGSGNTIYF.

The genes are TRBV18 and TRBJ1-4, with a possible D match to TRBD1 (6 bases). Deletions cut 3 bases from V and 11 bases from J, with 10 bases between. The CDR3 loop spans 12 amino acids. Germline V gene sequence: CDR1 KGHSH, CDR2 LQKENI. DNA of the CDR3: TGTGCCAGCTCACCGGGGGCCGGGAAACTGTTTTTT. This translates into CASSPGAGKLFF.

The gene calls are TRBV29-1 and TRBJ1-2; TRBD1 aligns across 9 bases. The ends lost 4 bases at V and 3 bases at J; junction bases unmatched: 3. Germline V lookup: CDR1 SQVTM, CDR2 ANQGSEA. The CDR3 spans 13 residues. CDR3 in DNA: TGCAGCGTTGGGGACAGGGTAGACTATGGCTACACCTTC. It specifies CSVGDRVDYGYTF.

The rearrangement links TRBV9 to TRBJ1-1, with TRBD1 as a possible D gene (5 bases). The CDR3 sequence is 17 residues long. Germline CDR1 and CDR2: SGDLS and YYNGEE. V gave up 4 bases and J gave up 0 bases, with 19 bases separating them. Written as DNA, the CDR3 is TGTGCCAGCAGCTCCCGTCCGCGGCAGGGATTGAACACTGAAGCTTTCTTT. Protein product: CASSSRPRQGLNTEAFF.

The V gene is TRBV30, the J gene TRBJ2-7; the D gene is possibly TRBD2 (5 bases). The CDR3 spans 13 residues. Germline assignment: CDR1 GTSNPN and CDR2 SVGIG (reference sequence). V dropped 2 bases and J dropped 2 bases, with 10 bases sitting between them. The CDR3 DNA follows: TGTGCCTGGAGTAACCACGGGACCTACGAGCAGTACTTC. Its translation is CAWSNHGTYEQYF.

This sequence joins TRBV7-2 and TRBJ2-5, with no clear D. This CDR3 has 14 amino acids. Trimming removed 2 bases from V and 5 bases from J, with 12 bases in between. Germline lookup yields CDR1 SGHTA and CDR2 FQGNSA. The CDR3 reads CASSLSRPRETQYF. The DNA for the CDR3 is TGTGCCAGCAGCTTATCGAGGCCGAGGGAGACCCAGTACTTC.

Here the CDR3 reads CASSIQGAGELFF. CDR3 bases: TGTGCCAGCAGCATCCAGGGGGCGGGGGAGCTGTTTTTT. This chain joins TRBV9 and TRBJ2-2; 8 bases are a match to TRBD1. This CDR3 has 13 residues. With 4 bases clipped from V and 8 bases from J, the junction kept 4 bases outside the gene matches. The germline V gene has CDR1 SGDLS and CDR2 YYNGEE.

This sequence joins TRBV30 and TRBJ2-1; 7 bases agree with TRBD2. The trim removed 2 bases at V and 8 bases at J, leaving 12 bases unmatched. The length of the CDR3 is 15 residues. The germline CDR1 and CDR2 sequences are GTSNPN and SVGIG (reference sequence). DNA of the CDR3: TGTGCCTGGAGTCGGGGGGACTTTCCCTTGGATGAGCAGTTCTTC. Amino acids: CAWSRGDFPLDEQFF.

As for this clone: One junction end disagrees with the germline gene, perhaps due to a read error. The rearrangement joins TRBV7-7 to TRBJ2-2; 8 bases fit TRBD1. Germline CDR1 is SSHAT and CDR2 is FNYEAQ (reference sequence). This CDR3 has 15 amino acids. The CDR3 loop is CASSLGTGSSGELFF. As DNA, the CDR3 is TGTGCTAGCAGCTTAGGGACAGGTTCGAGCGGGGAGCTGTTTTTT.

The V call is TRBV29-1, the J call TRBJ2-1; 12 bases map to TRBD2. Germline V CDR1 and CDR2: SQVTM, ANQGSEA. This CDR3 comprises 13 residues. V lost 3 bases, J lost 8 bases, and 2 bases stayed unmatched. Here the CDR3 DNA reads TGCAGCGTTGAGACTAGCGGGGGCTATGAGCAGTTCTTC. Its translation is CSVETSGGYEQFF.

The V call is TRBV6-5, the J call TRBJ2-7; 9 bases are shared with TRBD1. The CDR3 is 15 amino acids. V lost 2 bases, J lost 2 bases, and 4 bases stayed unmatched. Germline CDR1 is MNHEY and CDR2 is SVGAGI. DNA for the CDR3: TGTGCCAGCAGTTACGCGGGACAGGGAACCTACGAGCAGTACTTC. Translation: CASSYAGQGTYEQYF.

The chain employs TRBV11-3 and TRBJ2-1, with 7 bases lining up with TRBD2. V shed 3 bases, J shed 4 bases, and the junction held 18 bases outside the gene matches. The germline V gene encodes CDR1 SGHNT and CDR2 YENEEA. This CDR3 region has 19 residues. The CDR3 sequence: CASSFSSGTQTSRYNEQFF. CDR3 in DNA: TGTGCCAGCAGCTTCAGCAGCGGGACCCAAACATCTCGATACAATGAGCAGTTCTTC. Complete variable domain (other parts from reference TRBV11-3 and TRBJ2-1): EAGVVQSPRYKIIEKKQPVAFWCNPISGHNTLYWYLQNLGQGPELLIRYENEEAVDDSQLPKDRFSAERLKGVDSTLKIQPAELGDSAVYLCASSFSSGTQTSRYNEQFFGPGTRLTVL.

In DNA, the CDR3 is TGTGCCAGCAGCCAAGATGGGGGGGAGTGGGGCAATGAGCAGTTCTTC. It translates to CASSQDGGEWGNEQFF. The chain links TRBV3-1 (or the pseudogene TRBV3-2) to TRBJ2-1; 7 nucleotides agree with TRBD2. Germline trimming cut 0 bases from V and 6 bases from J; bases unmatched to any gene: 8. The CDR3 is 16 residues long. Germline V gives CDR1 LGHDT, CDR2 YNNKEL (reference sequence).

The chain has TRBV29-1 and TRBJ1-3, with D tentatively TRBD1 (5 bases). V was cut by 7 bases and J by 0 bases, with 13 bases left in between. The length of the CDR3 is 14 residues. Germline-derived CDR1 and CDR2 are SQVTM and ANQGSEA. The CDR3 DNA reads TGCAGCGAAGTTGGGGGGAGCTCTGGAAACACCATATATTTT. As protein: CSEVGGSSGNTIYF.

The chain links TRBV5-6 to TRBJ2-7; TRBD1 agrees at 8 bases. From germline, CDR1 is SGHDT and CDR2 YYEEEE. This CDR3 contains 15 residues. With V trimmed by 2 bases and J by 3 bases, 7 bases remained unmatched. The DNA of the CDR3 is TGTGCCAGCAGCTTTCCGGGGACAGGCGGCTACGAGCAGTACTTC. Translation: CASSFPGTGGYEQYF.

For this clone: Other DNA sequences in the sample encode the same CDR3. The chain couples TRBV20-1 to TRBJ1-1, with 7 bases aligning to TRBD1. CDR1 DFQATT and CDR2 SNEGSKA come from the germline V gene (reference sequence). V lost 5 bases and J lost 8; bases outside the gene matches: 5. The CDR3 runs 11 residues. The CDR3 loop is CSASPGGEAFF. The CDR3 nucleotides read TGCAGTGCTTCCCCAGGGGGGGAAGCTTTCTTT.

The chain employs TRBV24-1 and TRBJ1-5; D might be TRBD1 (6 bases). The V gene's germline CDR1 is KGHDR and CDR2 SFDVKD. Trimming took off 4 bases at V and 4 bases at J, with 16 bases between the two ends. This CDR3 is built from 16 residues. CDR3 DNA: TGTGCCACCAGTGAGCGCCGTAACAGGGAGAATCAGCCCCAGCATTTT. This gives the protein CATSERRNRENQPQHF.

V is TRBV7-3 and J is TRBJ1-6; 8 bases agree with TRBD1. CDR3 size: 13 residues. V was clipped by 5 bases and J by 11 bases; unmatched bases: 5. Germline V gene sequence: CDR1 SGHTA, CDR2 FQGTGA. The CDR3 region is CASSTNRGTPLHF. For the CDR3, the DNA is TGTGCCAGCAGCACCAACAGGGGGACACCCCTCCACTTT.

The V and J genes are TRBV5-6 and TRBJ2-4; D may be TRBD1 (5 bases). V was shortened by 1 base and J by 2 bases, with 7 bases between the two germline ends. Looked up from germline, CDR1 is SGHDT and CDR2 is YYEEEE. The CDR3 has 14 amino acids. CDR3 region: CASSLQGSKNIQYF. DNA of the CDR3: TGTGCCAGCAGCTTGCAGGGATCCAAAAACATTCAGTACTTC.